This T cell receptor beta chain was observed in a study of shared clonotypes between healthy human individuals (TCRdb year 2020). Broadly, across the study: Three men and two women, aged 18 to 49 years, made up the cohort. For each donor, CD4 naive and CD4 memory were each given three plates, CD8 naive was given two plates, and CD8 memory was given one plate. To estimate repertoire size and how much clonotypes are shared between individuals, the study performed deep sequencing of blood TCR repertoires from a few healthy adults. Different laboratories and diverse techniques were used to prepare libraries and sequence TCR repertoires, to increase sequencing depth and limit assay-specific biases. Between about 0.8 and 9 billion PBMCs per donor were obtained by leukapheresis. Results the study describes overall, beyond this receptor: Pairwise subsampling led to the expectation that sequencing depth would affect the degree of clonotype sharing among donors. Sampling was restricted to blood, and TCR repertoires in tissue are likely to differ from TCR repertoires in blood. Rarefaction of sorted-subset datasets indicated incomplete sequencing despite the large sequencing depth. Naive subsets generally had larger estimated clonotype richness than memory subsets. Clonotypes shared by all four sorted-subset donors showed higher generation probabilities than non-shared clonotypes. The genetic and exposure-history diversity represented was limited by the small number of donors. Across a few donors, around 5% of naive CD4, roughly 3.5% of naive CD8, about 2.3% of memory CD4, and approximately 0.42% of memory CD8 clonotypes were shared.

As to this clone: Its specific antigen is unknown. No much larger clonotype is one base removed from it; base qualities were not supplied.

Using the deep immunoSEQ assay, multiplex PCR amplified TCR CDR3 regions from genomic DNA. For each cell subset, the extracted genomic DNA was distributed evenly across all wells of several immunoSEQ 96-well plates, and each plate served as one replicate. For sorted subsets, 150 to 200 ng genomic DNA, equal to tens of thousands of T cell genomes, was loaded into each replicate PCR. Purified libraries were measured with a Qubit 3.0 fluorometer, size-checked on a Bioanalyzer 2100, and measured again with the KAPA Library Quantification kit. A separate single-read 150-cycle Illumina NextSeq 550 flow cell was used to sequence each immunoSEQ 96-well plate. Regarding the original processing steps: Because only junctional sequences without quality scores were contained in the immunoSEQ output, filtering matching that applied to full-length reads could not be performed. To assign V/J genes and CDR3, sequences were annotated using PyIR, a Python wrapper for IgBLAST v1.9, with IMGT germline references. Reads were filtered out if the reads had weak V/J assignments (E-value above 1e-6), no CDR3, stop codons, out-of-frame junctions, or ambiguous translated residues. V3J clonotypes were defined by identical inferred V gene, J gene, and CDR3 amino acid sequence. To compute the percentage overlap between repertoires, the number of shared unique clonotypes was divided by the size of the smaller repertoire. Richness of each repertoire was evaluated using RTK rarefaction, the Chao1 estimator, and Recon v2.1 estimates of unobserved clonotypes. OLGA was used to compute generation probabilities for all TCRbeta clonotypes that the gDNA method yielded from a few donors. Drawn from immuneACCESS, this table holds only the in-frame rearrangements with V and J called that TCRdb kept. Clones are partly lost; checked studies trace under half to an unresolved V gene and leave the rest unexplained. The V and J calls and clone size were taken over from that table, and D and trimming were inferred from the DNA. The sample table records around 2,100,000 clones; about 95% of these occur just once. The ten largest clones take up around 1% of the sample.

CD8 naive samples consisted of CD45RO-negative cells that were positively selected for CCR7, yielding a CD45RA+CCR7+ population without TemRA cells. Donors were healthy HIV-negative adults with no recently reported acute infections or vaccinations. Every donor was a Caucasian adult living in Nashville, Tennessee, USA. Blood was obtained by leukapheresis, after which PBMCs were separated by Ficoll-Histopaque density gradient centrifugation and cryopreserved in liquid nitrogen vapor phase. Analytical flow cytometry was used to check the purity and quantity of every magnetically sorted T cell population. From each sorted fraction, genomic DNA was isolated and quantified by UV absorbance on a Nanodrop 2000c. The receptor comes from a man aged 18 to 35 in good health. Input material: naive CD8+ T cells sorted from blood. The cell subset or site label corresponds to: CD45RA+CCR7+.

In nucleotides, the sequence is TGTGCCAGCAGCTTAGATTGGGGACAAGAGACCCAGTACTTC. Its product reads: CASSLDWGQETQYF. The receptor chain draws on TRBV7-6 and TRBJ2-5, with the D gene too uncertain to name. Based on the germline V gene, the CDR1 and CDR2 sequences are SGHVS and FNYEAQ. V was cut back by 1 base and J by 2 bases, leaving a gap of 8 bases between them. The CDR3 sequence holds 14 residues, the cysteine and phenylalanine included. Of all the DNA, just the CDR3 is kept, 42 bases in frame from base 1. Here the CDR3 is joined to the reference TRBV7-6 and TRBJ2-5 genes, and the full variable domain is: GAGVSQSPRYKVTKRGQDVALRCDPISGHVSLYWYRQALGQGPEFLTYFNYEAQQDKSGLPNDRFSAERPEGSISTLTIQRTEQRDSAMYRCASSLDWGQETQYFGPGTRLLVL.